The clone carrying this TCR beta chain has more than one count but fewer than ten. What it recognizes is unknown. This sample stems from a study of T-cell memory formation after mild COVID-19. Study results and limitations: Day 15 to 85 contracting clones showed balanced CD4/CD8; later expanders leaned CD4+.

TCRdb re-called the 5' RACE reads through MiXCR, storing one row per CDR3 protein. The table records more than 250,000 distinct CDR3 sequences, roughly 15% of them present only once. Germline V gives CDR1 LNHDA, CDR2 SQIVND (reference sequence). Trimming pared 2 bases from V and 3 bases from J, leaving 13 bases between. The CDR3 is 15 residues long. The TCR sequence derives from a man aged 18 to 30 who had mild COVID-19 (a few samples of this study predate the infection). Cell type and time point are not known. V is TRBV19 and J is TRBJ1-1; D may be TRBD1 (5 bases). Sequencing was performed on PBMCs or a T cell subset sorted from them (not recorded which). This chain's CDR3 is CASSILGGGYTEAFF. Written as DNA, the CDR3 is TGTGCCAGTAGTATACTTGGTGGGGGGTACACTGAAGCTTTCTTT.